Listed below are T cell receptor beta chains from one sample, sequenced in a study of cytomegalovirus exposure and HLA in healthy donors. Libraries were prepared by immunoSEQ multiplex PCR; TCRdb keeps only in-frame clonotypes and omits some of them. The data show roughly 130,000 clones, about 80% seen once. Sequencing was carried out using PBMCs. The receptors stem from a human donor in good health. CDR3s include the opening cysteine and the closing phenylalanine or tryptophan. Each record gives: CDR3 protein, J gene, V gene.

CDR3aa: CASRTGLVGEQYF; j_gene: TRBJ2-5; v_gene: TRBV10-2
CDR3aa: CASSPGTGGNTIYF; j_gene: TRBJ1-3; v_gene: TRBV10-1
CDR3aa: CASRMGGATNEKLFF; j_gene: TRBJ1-4; v_gene: TRBV28
CDR3aa: CAASTTSGELFF; j_gene: TRBJ2-2; v_gene: TRBV7-7
CDR3aa: CASRIETGGQGTQYF; j_gene: TRBJ2-5; v_gene: TRBV6-5
CDR3aa: CASRGRGGSSYNEQFF; j_gene: TRBJ2-1; v_gene: TRBV7-9
CDR3aa: CASSPGTGNYGYTF; j_gene: TRBJ1-2; v_gene: TRBV5-5
CDR3aa: CALAGGDRHQETQYF; j_gene: TRBJ2-5; v_gene: TRBV7-9
CDR3aa: CASSESPGFGYTF; j_gene: TRBJ1-2; v_gene: TRBV10-1
CDR3aa: CASSQVEGVSTEAFF; j_gene: TRBJ1-1; v_gene: TRBV4-2
CDR3aa: CASRRQGSTDTQYF; j_gene: TRBJ2-3; v_gene: TRBV18